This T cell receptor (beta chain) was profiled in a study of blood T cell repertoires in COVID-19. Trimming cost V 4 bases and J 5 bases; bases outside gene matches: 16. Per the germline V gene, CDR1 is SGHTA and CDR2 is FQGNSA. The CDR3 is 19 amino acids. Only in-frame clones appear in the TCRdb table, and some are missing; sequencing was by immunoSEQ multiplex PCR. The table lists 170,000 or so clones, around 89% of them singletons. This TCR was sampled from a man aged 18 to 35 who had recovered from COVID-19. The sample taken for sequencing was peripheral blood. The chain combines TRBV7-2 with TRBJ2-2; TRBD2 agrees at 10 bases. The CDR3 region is CASSSDGRLAGDRTGELFF. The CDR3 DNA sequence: TGTGCCAGCAGCTCCGACGGGCGGCTAGCGGGAGACCGGACCGGGGAGCTGTTTTTT.